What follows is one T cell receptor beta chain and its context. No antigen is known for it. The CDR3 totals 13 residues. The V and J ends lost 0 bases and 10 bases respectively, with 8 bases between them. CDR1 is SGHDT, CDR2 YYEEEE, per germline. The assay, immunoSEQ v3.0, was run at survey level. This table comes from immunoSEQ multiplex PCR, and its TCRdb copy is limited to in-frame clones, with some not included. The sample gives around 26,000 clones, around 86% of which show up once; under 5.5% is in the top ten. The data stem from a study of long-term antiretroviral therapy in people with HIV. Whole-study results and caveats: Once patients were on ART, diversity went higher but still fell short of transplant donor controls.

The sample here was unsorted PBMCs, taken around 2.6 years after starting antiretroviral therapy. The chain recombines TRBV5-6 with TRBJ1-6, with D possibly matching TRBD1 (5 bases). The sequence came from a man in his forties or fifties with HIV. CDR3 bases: TGTGCCAGCAGCTTGGTGAAGGGGTCACCCCTCCACTTT. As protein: CASSLVKGSPLHF.